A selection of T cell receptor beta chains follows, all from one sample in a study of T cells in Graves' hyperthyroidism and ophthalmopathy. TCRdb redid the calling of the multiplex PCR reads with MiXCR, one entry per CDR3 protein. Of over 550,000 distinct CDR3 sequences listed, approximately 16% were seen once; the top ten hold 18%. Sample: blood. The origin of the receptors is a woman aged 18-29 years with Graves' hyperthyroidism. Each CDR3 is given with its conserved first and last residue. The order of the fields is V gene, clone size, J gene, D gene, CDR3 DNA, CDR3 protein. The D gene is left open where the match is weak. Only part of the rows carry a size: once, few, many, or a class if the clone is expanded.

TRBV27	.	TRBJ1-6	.	TGTGCCAGCAGTTTATCGATCCGGGGTGGGATTTCACCCCTCCACTTT	CASSLSIRGGISPLHF
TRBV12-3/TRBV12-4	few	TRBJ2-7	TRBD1	TGTGCCAGCAGGCGACAGGGGACGACCTACGAGCAGTACTTC	CASRRQGTTYEQYF
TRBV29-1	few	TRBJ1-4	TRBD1	TGCAGCGTCAGGGGGGGTTCCAGTGAAAAACTGTTTTTT	CSVRGGSSEKLFF
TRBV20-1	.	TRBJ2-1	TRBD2	TGCAGTGCTAGAGTTCAAAGCGGGAGTAGGTTCTTC	CSARVQSGSRFF
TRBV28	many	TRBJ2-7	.	TGTGCCAGCAGCTCCACGACGGGTCGCCTCTCCTACGAGCAGTACTTC	CASSSTTGRLSYEQYF
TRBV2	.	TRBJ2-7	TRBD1	TGTGCCAGCAGACGGACAGGCGTAGCCTACGGGCAGTACTTC	CASRRTGVAYGQYF
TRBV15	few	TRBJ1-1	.	TGTGCCACCAGCAGAGATGGAGCAGCCCTGAACACTGAAGCTTTCTTT	CATSRDGAALNTEAFF
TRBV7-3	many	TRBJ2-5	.	TGTGCCAGCAGCTTGGCCAGGGAAGAGACCCAGTACTTC	CASSLAREETQYF
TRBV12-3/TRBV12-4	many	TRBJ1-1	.	TGTGCCAGCACCGGGGGCGAGATTGGAAGGACTGAAGCTTTCTTT	CASTGGEIGRTEAFF
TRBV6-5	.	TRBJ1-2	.	TGTGCCAGCAGTTTTAGTGGACAGCCCTCATATGGCTACACCTTC	CASSFSGQPSYGYTF
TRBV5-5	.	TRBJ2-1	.	TGTGCCAGCAGCTTTTCTTTCCTATACGAGATCGGAGAGCAGTTCTTC	CASSFSFLYEIGEQFF
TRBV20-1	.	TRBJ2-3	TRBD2	TGCAGTGCTACCCATATAGCGGGGGGTCCCACAGATACGCAGTATTTT	CSATHIAGGPTDTQYF
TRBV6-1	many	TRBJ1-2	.	TGTGCCAGCAGTTCAGAGTACAGGTCAGCCTATGGCTACACCTTC	CASSSEYRSAYGYTF
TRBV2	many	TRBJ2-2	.	TGTGCCAGCAGTGTGGTCTCTCCCGGGGAGCTGTTTTTT	CASSVVSPGELFF
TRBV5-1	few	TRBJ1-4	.	TGCGCCAGCAGCGTGGGACACCCAAGCGAAAAACTGTTTTTT	CASSVGHPSEKLFF
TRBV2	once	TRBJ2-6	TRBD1	TGTGCCAGCAGTGGGGGACAGGGGGCAATAGCTGGGGCCAACGTCCTGACTTTC	CASSGGQGAIAGANVLTF
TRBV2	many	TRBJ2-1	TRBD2	TGTGCCAGCAGGCGGGAGGCCTATTACAATGAGCAGTTCTTC	CASRREAYYNEQFF
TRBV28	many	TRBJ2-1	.	TGTGCCAGCAGTTCCTTCGAGGGAGCGGCCTACAATGAGCAGTTCTTC	CASSSFEGAAYNEQFF
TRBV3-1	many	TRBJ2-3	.	TGTGCCAGCAGCCTGGACCCATTAAGCACAGATACGCAGTATTTT	CASSLDPLSTDTQYF
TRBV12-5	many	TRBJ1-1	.	TGTGCTAGTGGTTTGGGAGTGAACACTGAAGCTTTCTTT	CASGLGVNTEAFF
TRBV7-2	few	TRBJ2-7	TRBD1	TGTGCCAGCAGCTCCGCCGGGACAGGGATCTACGAGCAGTACTTC	CASSSAGTGIYEQYF